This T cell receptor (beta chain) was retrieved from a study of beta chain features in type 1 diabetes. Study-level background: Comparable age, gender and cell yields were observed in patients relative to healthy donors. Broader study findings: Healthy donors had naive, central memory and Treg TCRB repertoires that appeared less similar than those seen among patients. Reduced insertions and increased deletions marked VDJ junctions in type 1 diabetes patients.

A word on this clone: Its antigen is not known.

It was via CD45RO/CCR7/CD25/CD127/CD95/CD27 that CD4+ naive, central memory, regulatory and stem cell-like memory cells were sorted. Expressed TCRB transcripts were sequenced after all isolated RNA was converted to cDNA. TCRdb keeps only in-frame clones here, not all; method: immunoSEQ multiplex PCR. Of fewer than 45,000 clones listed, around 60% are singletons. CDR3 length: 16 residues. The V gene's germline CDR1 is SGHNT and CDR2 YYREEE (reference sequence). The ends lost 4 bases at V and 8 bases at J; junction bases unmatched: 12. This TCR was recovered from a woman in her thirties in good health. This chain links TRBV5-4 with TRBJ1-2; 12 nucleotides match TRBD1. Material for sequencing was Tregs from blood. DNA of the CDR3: TGTGCCAGCAGCATAGACCCGGGACAGGGGGCGTTAGGCTACACCTTC. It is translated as CASSIDPGQGALGYTF.